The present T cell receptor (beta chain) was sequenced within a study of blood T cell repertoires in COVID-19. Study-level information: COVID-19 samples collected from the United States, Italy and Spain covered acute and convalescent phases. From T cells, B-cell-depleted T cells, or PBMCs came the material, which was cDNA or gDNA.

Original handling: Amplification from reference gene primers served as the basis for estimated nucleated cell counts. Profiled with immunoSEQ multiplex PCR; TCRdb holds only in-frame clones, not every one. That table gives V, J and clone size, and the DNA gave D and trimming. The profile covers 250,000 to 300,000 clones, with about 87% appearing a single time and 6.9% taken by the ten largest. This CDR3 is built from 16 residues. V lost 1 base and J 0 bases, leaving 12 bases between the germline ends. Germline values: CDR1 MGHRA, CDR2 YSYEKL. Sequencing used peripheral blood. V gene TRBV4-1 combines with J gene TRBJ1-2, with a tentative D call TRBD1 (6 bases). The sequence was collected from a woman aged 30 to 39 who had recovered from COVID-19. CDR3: CASSQGLGTPNYGYTF. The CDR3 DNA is TGCGCCAGCAGCCAAGGCCTCGGGACACCTAACTATGGCTACACCTTC.